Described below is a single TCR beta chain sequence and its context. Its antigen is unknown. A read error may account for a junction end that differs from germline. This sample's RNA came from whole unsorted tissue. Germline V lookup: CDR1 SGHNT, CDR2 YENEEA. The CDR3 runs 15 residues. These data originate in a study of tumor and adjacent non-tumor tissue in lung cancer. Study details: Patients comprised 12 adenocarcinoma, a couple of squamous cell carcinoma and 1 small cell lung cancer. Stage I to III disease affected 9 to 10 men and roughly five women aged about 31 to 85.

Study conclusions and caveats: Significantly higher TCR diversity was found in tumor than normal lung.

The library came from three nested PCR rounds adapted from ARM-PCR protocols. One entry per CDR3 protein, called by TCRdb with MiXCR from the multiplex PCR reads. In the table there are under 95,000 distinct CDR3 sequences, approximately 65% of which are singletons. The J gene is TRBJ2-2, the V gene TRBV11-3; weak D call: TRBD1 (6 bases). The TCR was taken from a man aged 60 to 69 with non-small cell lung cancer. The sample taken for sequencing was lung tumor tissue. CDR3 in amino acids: CPSSLVTGNTGELFF. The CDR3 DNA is TGTCCCAGCAGCTTAGTGACAGGGAACACCGGGGAGCTGTTTTTT.